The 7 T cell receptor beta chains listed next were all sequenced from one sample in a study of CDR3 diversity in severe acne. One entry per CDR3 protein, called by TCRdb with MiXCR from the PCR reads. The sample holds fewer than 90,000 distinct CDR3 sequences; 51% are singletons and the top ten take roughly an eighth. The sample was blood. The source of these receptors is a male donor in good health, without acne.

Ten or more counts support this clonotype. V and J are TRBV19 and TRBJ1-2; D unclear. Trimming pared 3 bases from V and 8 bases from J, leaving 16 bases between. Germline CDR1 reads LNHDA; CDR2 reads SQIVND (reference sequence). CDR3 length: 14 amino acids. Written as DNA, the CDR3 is TGTGCCAGTAGTATCCAACGGTCTCACGGCGGCTACACCTTC. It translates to CASSIQRSHGGYTF.

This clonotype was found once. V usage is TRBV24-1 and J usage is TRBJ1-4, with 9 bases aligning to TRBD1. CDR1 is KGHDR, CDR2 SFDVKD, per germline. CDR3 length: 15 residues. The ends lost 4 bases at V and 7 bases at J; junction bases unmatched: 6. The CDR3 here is CATSEGDRDSEKLFF. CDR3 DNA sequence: TGTGCCACCAGTGAGGGGGACAGGGACTCTGAAAAACTGTTTTTT.

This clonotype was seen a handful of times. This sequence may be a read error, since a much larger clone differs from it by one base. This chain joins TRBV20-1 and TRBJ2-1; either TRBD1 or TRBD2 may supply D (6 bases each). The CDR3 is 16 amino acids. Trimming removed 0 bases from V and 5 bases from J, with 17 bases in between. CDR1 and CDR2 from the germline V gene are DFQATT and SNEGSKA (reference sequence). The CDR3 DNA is TGCAGTGCTAGAGAACTTACAGGGACGGGGGACAATGAGCAGTTCTTC. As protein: CSARELTGTGDNEQFF.

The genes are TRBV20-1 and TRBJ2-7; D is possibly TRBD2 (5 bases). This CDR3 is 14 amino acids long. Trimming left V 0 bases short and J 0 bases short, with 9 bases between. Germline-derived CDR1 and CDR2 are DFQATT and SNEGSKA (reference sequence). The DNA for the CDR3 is TGCAGTGCTAGAGATTGGCGGGCCTCCTACGAGCAGTACTTC. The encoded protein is CSARDWRASYEQYF.

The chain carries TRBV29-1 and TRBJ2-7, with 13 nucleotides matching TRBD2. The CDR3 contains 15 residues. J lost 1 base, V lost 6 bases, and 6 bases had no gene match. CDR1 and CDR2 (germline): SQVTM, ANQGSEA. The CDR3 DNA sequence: TGCAGCGTGGTACTAGCGGGAGGGCGGTCCTACGAGCAGTACTTC. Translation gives CSVVLAGGRSYEQYF.

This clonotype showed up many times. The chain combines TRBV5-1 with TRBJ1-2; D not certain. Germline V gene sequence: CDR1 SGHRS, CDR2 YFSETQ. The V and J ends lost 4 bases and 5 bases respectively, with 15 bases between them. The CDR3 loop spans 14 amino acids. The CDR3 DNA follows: TGCGCCAGCAGCCCACAGAGTCCCGAATATGGCTACACCTTC. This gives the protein CASSPQSPEYGYTF. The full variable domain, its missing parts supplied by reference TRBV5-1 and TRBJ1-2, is KAGVTQTPRYLIKTRGQQVTLSCSPISGHRSVSWYQQTPGQGLQFLFEYFSETQRNKGNFPGRFSGRQFSNSRSEMNVSTLELGDSALYLCASSPQSPEYGYTFGSGTRLTVV.

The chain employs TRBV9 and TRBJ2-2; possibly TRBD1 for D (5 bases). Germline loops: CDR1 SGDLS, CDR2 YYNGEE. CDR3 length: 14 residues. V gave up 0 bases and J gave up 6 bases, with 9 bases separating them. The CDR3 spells CASSVEGRPGELFF. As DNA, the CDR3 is TGTGCCAGCAGCGTAGAGGGGCGACCCGGGGAGCTGTTTTTT. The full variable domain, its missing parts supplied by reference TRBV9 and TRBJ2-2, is DSGVTQTPKHLITATGQRVTLRCSPRSGDLSVYWYQQSLDQGLQFLIQYYNGEERAKGNILERFSAQQFPDLHSELNLSSLELGDSALYFCASSVEGRPGELFFGEGSRLTVL.